These T cell receptor beta chains were read from a single sample in a study of T cell responses to AZD1222 COVID-19 vaccine. The data were produced by immunoSEQ multiplex PCR, yet TCRdb's version contains in-frame clones alone and is incomplete. Among over 60,000 clones, 80% were seen once, and the ten largest hold over 12%. This sample comprised peripheral blood, obtained 28 days after the second AZD1222 dose. The receptors originated from an adult who received the AZD1222 COVID-19 vaccine. Each CDR3 is given without its conserved first and last residue. The order of the fields is V gene, J gene, CDR3 protein.

v_call: TRBV5-6; j_call: TRBJ1-1; cdr3_aa: ASSHQLGTGSPEAF
v_call: TRBV4-1; j_call: TRBJ2-3; cdr3_aa: ASSPPGTGTDTQY
v_call: TRBV28; j_call: TRBJ2-6; cdr3_aa: ASSSPGRAGANVLT
v_call: TRBV25-1; j_call: TRBJ2-3; cdr3_aa: ASSVTSSPTDTQY
v_call: TRBV28; j_call: TRBJ1-5; cdr3_aa: ASRLGIAGGHQPQH
v_call: TRBV4-1; j_call: TRBJ1-2; cdr3_aa: ASTKNSGTHYGYT
v_call: TRBV28; j_call: TRBJ2-1; cdr3_aa: ASSFSSGRYNEQF
v_call: TRBV10-3; j_call: TRBJ2-6; cdr3_aa: AISVFSGDSGANVLT
v_call: TRBV10-3; j_call: TRBJ1-2; cdr3_aa: AISEPGTGDYGYT
v_call: TRBV2; j_call: TRBJ2-3; cdr3_aa: ASSKITPGTDTQY
v_call: TRBV18; j_call: TRBJ1-3; cdr3_aa: ASSPPTNSGNTIY
v_call: TRBV19; j_call: TRBJ2-6; cdr3_aa: ASSGPWGQNSGANVLT
v_call: TRBV6-1; j_call: TRBJ2-7; cdr3_aa: ASSEDTVGYEQY
v_call: TRBV21-1; j_call: TRBJ1-1; cdr3_aa: ASSKGQGRVRGDEAF
v_call: TRBV2; j_call: TRBJ1-1; cdr3_aa: ASSDSPRPEAF
v_call: TRBV6-1; j_call: TRBJ1-4; cdr3_aa: ASSEVWAGGEKLF
v_call: TRBV7-9; j_call: TRBJ2-1; cdr3_aa: ASSQTAEQF
v_call: TRBV3-1/TRBV3-2; j_call: TRBJ1-3; cdr3_aa: ASQRGNTIY
v_call: TRBV5-1; j_call: TRBJ2-7; cdr3_aa: ASSLGRVASVGEQY
v_call: TRBV4-3; j_call: TRBJ2-3; cdr3_aa: ASSQEKVAATDTQY